The 15 T cell receptor beta chains in this list originate from one sample, sequenced in a study of blood T cell repertoires in COVID-19 (dated by TCRdb to about 2020). The library was made by the immunoSEQ multiplex PCR assay. This immuneACCESS table, as held by TCRdb, lists in-frame sequences with V and J called but not all clones. Of the missing ones, under half trace to an unresolved V gene in checked studies; the others have no known cause. The sample table lists 270,000 or so clones, 88% of them with a count of one. The ten largest clonotypes hold 1.2% of the sample. The sequenced sample consisted of PBMCs or T cells enriched from blood (not recorded which). Receptors were obtained from a woman aged 40 to 50 with acute COVID-19.

This chain connects TRBV4-1 to TRBJ1-2; 9 bases fit TRBD1. Germline CDR1 is MGHRA and CDR2 is YSYEKL. The CDR3 extends over 14 amino acids. V was clipped by 0 bases and J by 7 bases; unmatched bases: 3. CDR3 amino acids: CASSQDTGGLGYTF. CDR3 DNA: TGCGCCAGCAGCCAAGACACAGGGGGCCTTGGCTACACCTTC.

In its sample, this clone was seen once. The chain joins TRBV2 to TRBJ2-2, with TRBD2 matching over 8 bases. CDR3 size: 14 residues. From germline, CDR1 is SNHLY and CDR2 FYNNEI. V gave up 5 bases and J gave up 4 bases; unmatched junction bases: 3. CDR3 DNA sequence: TGTGCCAGCAGTACCACTAGCGGCACCGGGGAGCTGTTTTTT. This gives the protein CASSTTSGTGELFF.

The chain uses TRBV18 and TRBJ2-3; D remains ambiguous. Trimming pared 2 bases from V and 0 bases from J, leaving 9 bases between. This CDR3 is 15 amino acids long. The germline V gene encodes CDR1 KGHSH and CDR2 LQKENI. DNA of the CDR3: TGTGCCAGCTCACCAAGTCTACGTAGCACAGATACGCAGTATTTT. Protein: CASSPSLRSTDTQYF.

V and J are TRBV28 and TRBJ2-1; the match to TRBD2 covers 8 bases. The CDR3 has 15 amino acids. Germline lookup yields CDR1 MDHEN and CDR2 SYDVKM. V was pared by 6 bases and J by 6 bases, with 10 bases of the junction left unmatched. The CDR3 protein is CASSREAGVRNEQFF. DNA of the CDR3: TGTGCCAGCAGCCGGGAAGCGGGAGTGCGCAATGAGCAGTTCTTC.

V gene TRBV7-6 combines with J gene TRBJ1-4; possibly TRBD1 for D (6 bases). Trimming took 5 bases from V and 2 from J, leaving 12 bases between them. The CDR3 runs to 15 residues. Germline CDR1 reads SGHVS; CDR2 reads FNYEAQ. In nucleotides, the CDR3 is TGTGCCAGCAGCATCACAGGGTTCACTAATGAAAAACTGTTTTTT. It yields the protein CASSITGFTNEKLFF.

CDR3 coding DNA: TGCGCCAGCAGTGACCAAGCGCGGGGGGTCACAGATACGCAGTATTTT. It encodes CASSDQARGVTDTQYF. V gene TRBV10-1 combines with J gene TRBJ2-3; 8 positions match TRBD2. V trimming: 3 bases; J trimming: 2 bases; junction bases outside the gene matches: 7. Germline assignment: CDR1 WNHNN and CDR2 SYGVQD (reference sequence). The CDR3 spans 16 residues.

The table lists this clone with a count of one. The V call is TRBV18, the J call TRBJ1-1; 7 nucleotides match TRBD1. CDR3 length equals 13 residues. Germline loops: CDR1 KGHSH, CDR2 LQKENI. Unmatched junction bases numbered 1, after V lost 6 bases and J lost 0 bases. The CDR3 sequence: CASSGTVNTEAFF. CDR3 sequence (DNA): TGTGCCAGCTCCGGGACAGTGAACACTGAAGCTTTCTTT.

The chain employs TRBV10-3 and TRBJ2-5; D is possibly TRBD1 (6 bases). V was cut by 3 bases and J by 4 bases, with 12 bases left in between. Germline V gene sequence: CDR1 ENHRY, CDR2 SYGVKD. This CDR3 region has 14 residues. CDR3 region: CAISEQGHRETQYF. Here the CDR3 DNA reads TGTGCCATCAGTGAACAGGGTCATCGAGAGACCCAGTACTTC.

The chain carries TRBV27 and TRBJ1-2, with D possibly TRBD1 on 5 matching bases. The CDR3 is made up of 15 amino acids. The V gene lost 6 bases and the J gene lost 0 bases, with 14 bases spanning the gap. The germline gives CDR1 MNHEY, CDR2 SMNVEV (reference sequence). CDR3 DNA sequence: TGTGCCAGCAGGGACGGGGGGAGTACTAACTATGGCTACACCTTC. Its translation: CASRDGGSTNYGYTF.

The chain links TRBV10-2 to TRBJ1-1; D call uncertain. The ends were cut back, 9 bases at V and 5 bases at J, with 16 bases in the middle. Per germline, CDR1 WSHSY and CDR2 SAAADI. The CDR3 consists of 13 residues. The CDR3 sequence: CASMTHPPTEAFF. The CDR3 DNA sequence: TGCGCCAGTATGACTCATCCACCGACTGAAGCTTTCTTT.

The rearrangement joins TRBV28 to TRBJ1-2; weak D call: TRBD1 (6 bases). The CDR3 covers 14 residues. Germline CDR1 and CDR2: MDHEN and SYDVKM. The V end was cut by 5 bases, the J end by 6 bases, with 16 bases between. CDR3 amino acids: CASSLGGLDHGYTF. The CDR3 coding sequence is TGTGCCAGCAGTCTGGGGGGGCTCGATCATGGCTACACCTTC.

This chain uses TRBV28 with TRBJ2-5, with TRBD2 matching over 10 bases. Losses at the gene ends were 5 bases for V and 7 bases for J; bases not matched to a gene: 10. Germline lookup yields CDR1 MDHEN and CDR2 SYDVKM. This CDR3 has 15 amino acids. In nucleotides, the CDR3 is TGTGCCAGCAGTGAACCGGGACTAGCGACAAGGACCCAGTACTTC. It encodes CASSEPGLATRTQYF. The full variable domain, its missing parts supplied by reference TRBV28 and TRBJ2-5, is DVKVTQSSRYLVKRTGEKVFLECVQDMDHENMFWYRQDPGLGLRLIYFSYDVKMKEKGDIPEGYSVSREKKERFSLILESASTNQTSMYLCASSEPGLATRTQYFGPGTRLLVL.

This clone is a singleton in its sample. The genes are TRBV19 and TRBJ2-1; TRBD2 might be the D (5 bases). The ends were cut back, 4 bases at V and 2 bases at J, with 27 bases in the middle. This CDR3 has 20 amino acids. Germline lookup yields CDR1 LNHDA and CDR2 SQIVND (reference sequence). For the CDR3, the DNA is TGTGCCAGTAGTAAGACCCTCTCTAGACACCGAGGACTCGCCTACAATGAGCAGTTCTTC. Encoded protein: CASSKTLSRHRGLAYNEQFF. Drawing the rest from reference TRBV19 and TRBJ2-1, the complete variable domain is DGGITQSPKYLFRKEGQNVTLSCEQNLNHDAMYWYRQDPGQGLRLIYYSQIVNDFQKGDIAEGYSVSREKKESFPLTVTSAQKNPTAFYLCASSKTLSRHRGLAYNEQFFGPGTRLTVL.

There are a few counts of this clone. V gene TRBV7-6 combines with J gene TRBJ1-4; tentatively, D is TRBD1 (6 bases). Trimming left V 2 bases short and J 7 bases short, with 20 bases between. Germline loops: CDR1 SGHVS, CDR2 FNYEAQ. This CDR3 region has 17 residues. The CDR3 is CASSLFQGTSDGEKLFF. CDR3 in DNA: TGTGCCAGCAGCTTATTCCAGGGGACCAGCGATGGTGAAAAACTGTTTTTT.

The chain employs TRBV6-1 and TRBJ2-7; D gene uncertain. CDR3 length equals 11 residues. V dropped 2 bases and J dropped 9 bases, with 8 bases sitting between them. CDR1 and CDR2 (germline): MNHNS, SASEGT. CDR3 sequence (DNA): TGTGCCAGCAGTGAATTTACCAGGCAGTACGTC. As protein: CASSEFTRQYV.